This T cell receptor beta chain was profiled in a study of cytomegalovirus exposure and HLA in healthy donors. On the study more broadly: An analysis done earlier identified about 120 million unique TCR beta sequences from 150 million to 200 million T cells. Regarding the study as a whole: As a later analysis revealed, most CMV-associated TCR beta chains appeared HLA-restricted.

PCR involved 60 Vbeta and 13 Jbeta primers. Profiled with immunoSEQ multiplex PCR; TCRdb holds only in-frame clones, not every one. The sample includes approximately 160,000 clones, about 75% of them seen just once. CDR1 and CDR2 from the germline V gene are LNHDA and SQIVND (reference sequence). The CDR3 runs 13 residues. V shed 5 bases and J shed 1 base, with 9 bases lying between them. Comment on this clone: The antigen remains undetermined.

This sequence was found in a male donor in good health and CMV-seronegative. The sequenced sample consisted of PBMCs. The genes are TRBV19 and TRBJ2-7, with D possibly being TRBD1 (6 bases). The CDR3 DNA reads as TGTGCCAGTAGTGTCAGGGGTTCCTACGAGCAGTACTTC. This translates into CASSVRGSYEQYF.